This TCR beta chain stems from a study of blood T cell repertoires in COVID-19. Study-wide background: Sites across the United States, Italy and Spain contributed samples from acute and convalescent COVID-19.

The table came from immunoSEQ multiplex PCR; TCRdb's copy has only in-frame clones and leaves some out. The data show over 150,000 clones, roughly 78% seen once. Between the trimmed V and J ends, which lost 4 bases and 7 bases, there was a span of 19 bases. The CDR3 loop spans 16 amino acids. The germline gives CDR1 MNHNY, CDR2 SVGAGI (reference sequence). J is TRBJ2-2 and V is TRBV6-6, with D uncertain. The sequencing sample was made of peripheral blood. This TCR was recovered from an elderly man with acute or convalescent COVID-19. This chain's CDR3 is CASSFGDSIQFGELFF. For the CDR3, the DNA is TGTGCCAGCAGTTTCGGAGACTCCATCCAGTTCGGGGAGCTGTTTTTT.